The clone carrying this TCR beta chain was recorded many times. Time point denoted: technical triplicate 1. The unsorted libraries originated from 2 million PBMCs kept at -80 C. The cDNA came from 5'RACE with 10-nucleotide random UMIs. TCRdb re-called the 5' RACE reads through MiXCR, storing one row per CDR3 protein. The top ten hold 3% to 5% of the sample, which has 30,000 to 40,000 distinct CDR3 sequences, approximately 10% seen once. This CDR3 spans 14 amino acids. Trimming left V 7 bases short and J 6 bases short, with 18 bases between. This sample was taken from a study of neurological immune-mediated disorders.

The receptor was derived from a man aged 60 to 75 with HTLV-1-associated myelopathy (HAM/TSP). V gene TRBV12-3 or TRBV12-4 combines with J gene TRBJ1-1; tentatively, D is TRBD1 (6 bases). Sample: PBMCs. CDR3 nucleotides: TGTGCCAGCACCCTAACAAGGGGGGGTTCTGAAGCTTTCTTT. Its protein product is CASTLTRGGSEAFF.